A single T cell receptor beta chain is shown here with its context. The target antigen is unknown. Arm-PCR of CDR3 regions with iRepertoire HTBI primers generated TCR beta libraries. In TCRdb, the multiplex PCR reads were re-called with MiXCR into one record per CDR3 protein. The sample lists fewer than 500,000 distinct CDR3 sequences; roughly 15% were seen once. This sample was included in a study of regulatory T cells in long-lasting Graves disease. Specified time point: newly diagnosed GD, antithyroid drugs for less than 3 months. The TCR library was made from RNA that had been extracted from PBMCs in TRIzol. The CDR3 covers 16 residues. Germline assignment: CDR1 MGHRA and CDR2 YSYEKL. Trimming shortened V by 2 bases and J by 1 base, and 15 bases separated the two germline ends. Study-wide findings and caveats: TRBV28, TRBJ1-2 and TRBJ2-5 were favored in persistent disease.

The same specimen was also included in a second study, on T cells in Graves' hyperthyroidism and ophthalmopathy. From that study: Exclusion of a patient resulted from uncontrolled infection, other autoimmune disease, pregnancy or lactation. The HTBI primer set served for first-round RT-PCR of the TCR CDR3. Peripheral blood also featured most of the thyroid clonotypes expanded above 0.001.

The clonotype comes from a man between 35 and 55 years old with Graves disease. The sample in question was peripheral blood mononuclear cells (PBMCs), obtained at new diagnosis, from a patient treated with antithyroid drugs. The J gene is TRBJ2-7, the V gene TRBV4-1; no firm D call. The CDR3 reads CASSQTIVPTSYEQYF. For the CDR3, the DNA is TGCGCCAGCAGCCAAACCATAGTCCCCACGTCCTACGAGCAGTACTTC.